The 15 T cell receptor beta chains below were found in one sample sequenced in a study of cytomegalovirus exposure and HLA in healthy donors. The study ran its PCR with 60 Vbeta and 13 Jbeta primers. The assay was immunoSEQ multiplex PCR, and TCRdb's table has in-frame clones only and misses some. Of some 79,000 clones listed, around 81% are singletons. The sample comprised PBMCs. These receptors were taken from a male donor in good health and CMV-seropositive.

The chain combines TRBV9 with TRBJ2-3, with 11 bases fitting TRBD2. CDR1 is SGDLS, CDR2 YYNGEE, per germline. The CDR3 consists of 19 residues. V lost 2 bases and J lost 5; bases outside the gene matches: 16. DNA of the CDR3: TGTGCCAGCAGCGTTGAGGCTCTGAATAGCGGGGGGGCACGAGATACGCAGTATTTT. Its protein is CASSVEALNSGGARDTQYF.

The gene calls are TRBV11-2 and TRBJ2-5; TRBD2 matches 11 bases. Per germline, CDR1 SGHAT and CDR2 FQNNGV. The CDR3 has 16 amino acids. Trimming removed 3 bases from V and 7 bases from J; junction bases left unmatched: 10. CDR3 bases: TGTGCCAGCAGCTTCACTAGCGGGGGTCGGGTGAGGACCCAGTACTTC. It yields the protein CASSFTSGGRVRTQYF.

V and J are TRBV28 and TRBJ1-1; the D is unclear. The V and J ends lost 4 bases and 0 bases respectively, with 9 bases between them. The CDR3 runs 14 residues. Per germline, CDR1 MDHEN and CDR2 SYDVKM. CDR3 DNA: TGTGCCAGCAGTTGGTACAGCATGAACACTGAAGCTTTCTTT. Protein sequence: CASSWYSMNTEAFF.

The J gene is TRBJ1-1, the V gene TRBV28; D remains ambiguous. The CDR3 runs to 14 residues. The V gene's germline CDR1 is MDHEN and CDR2 SYDVKM. Deletions cut 2 bases from V and 5 bases from J, with 12 bases between. In DNA, the CDR3 is TGTGCCAGCAGTTTAATACGGGTAGGAACTGAAGCTTTCTTT. It codes for CASSLIRVGTEAFF.

This clone was found a few times. The chain employs TRBV7-6 and TRBJ2-7; possibly TRBD2 for D (6 bases). Germline CDR1 and CDR2: SGHVS and FNYEAQ. This CDR3 spans 19 amino acids. Between the trimmed V and J ends, which lost 5 bases and 4 bases, there was a span of 30 bases. CDR3 DNA: TGTGCCAGCAGCACAAATATGGGTTTAGCGGAATCTGATCCTTACGAGCAGTACTTC. Its protein product is CASSTNMGLAESDPYEQYF.

This clone is a singleton in its sample. V usage is TRBV5-1 and J usage is TRBJ2-6; D gene unclear. CDR3 length: 15 residues. Germline V lookup: CDR1 SGHRS, CDR2 YFSETQ. The V end lost 4 bases, the J end lost 2 bases, and 10 bases lay between the germline ends. The CDR3 DNA is TGCGCCAGCAGCCCGGTTGTTGCTGGGGCCAACGTCCTGACTTTC. Translating gives CASSPVVAGANVLTF.

The J gene is TRBJ2-7, the V gene TRBV18; D unclear. This CDR3 contains 14 residues. The V end was cut by 3 bases, the J end by 5 bases, with 14 bases between. Germline V CDR1 and CDR2: KGHSH, LQKENI. The CDR3 is CASSPYGPPNEQYF. In DNA form, the CDR3 reads TGTGCCAGCTCACCCTACGGTCCTCCAAACGAGCAGTACTTC. Looking up the rest from reference TRBV18 and TRBJ2-7 gives the full variable domain: NAGVMQNPRHLVRRRGQEARLRCSPMKGHSHVYWYRQLPEEGLKFMVYLQKENIIDESGMPKERFSAEFPKEGPSILRIQQVVRGDSAAYFCASSPYGPPNEQYFGPGTRLTVT.

The count of this clone is one. The gene calls are TRBV5-4 and TRBJ2-3; D not resolved. The CDR3 totals 13 residues. Germline CDR1 is SGHNT and CDR2 is YYREEE (reference sequence). The ends were cut back, 4 bases at V and 0 bases at J, with 6 bases in the middle. The CDR3 DNA sequence: TGTGCCAGCAGCCTCACTAGCACAGATACGCAGTATTTT. This encodes CASSLTSTDTQYF.

The chain uses TRBV2 and TRBJ2-2; 8 bases are shared with TRBD1. J gave up 4 bases and V 5 bases, and 6 bases lay outside the gene matches. The CDR3 is 15 residues long. Germline CDR1 SNHLY, CDR2 FYNNEI. CDR3 amino acids: CASSPDRAVTGELFF. DNA of the CDR3: TGTGCCAGCAGTCCGGACAGGGCCGTCACCGGGGAGCTGTTTTTT.

The chain couples TRBV28 to TRBJ1-2; TRBD1 matches at 8 bases. The V gene's germline CDR1 is MDHEN and CDR2 SYDVKM. The CDR3 contains 14 residues. The J segment lost 4 bases and the V segment lost 6 bases, leaving 7 bases of the junction unmatched. Here the CDR3 reads CASSPTDRVYGYTF. DNA of the CDR3: TGTGCCAGCAGCCCAACGGACAGGGTCTATGGCTACACCTTC.

The chain combines TRBV5-1 with TRBJ2-1; 10 bases align to TRBD2. This CDR3 region has 16 residues. The V and J ends lost 0 bases and 3 bases, in that order; junction bases with no gene match: 3. Germline V gives CDR1 SGHRS, CDR2 YFSETQ. The CDR3 DNA reads as TGCGCCAGCAGCTTGGGTACTAGCGGGGTCTACAATGAGCAGTTCTTC. Translated, it gives CASSLGTSGVYNEQFF.

The chain carries TRBV7-2 and TRBJ1-5; 10 bases align to TRBD1. This CDR3 region has 14 residues. V was clipped by 5 bases and J by 9 bases; unmatched bases: 7. Germline CDR1 is SGHTA and CDR2 is FQGNSA. CDR3 in DNA: TGTGCCAGCAGCGAGACAGGGGGCGTCTGGCCCCAGCATTTT. It translates to CASSETGGVWPQHF. Based on the CDR3 plus reference TRBV7-2 and TRBJ1-5, the full variable domain is GAGVSQSPSNKVTEKGKDVELRCDPISGHTALYWYRQSLGQGLEFLIYFQGNSAPDKSGLPSDRFSAERTGGSVSTLTIQRTQQEDSAVYLCASSETGGVWPQHFGDGTRLSIL.

The V and J genes are TRBV5-4 and TRBJ2-7; 8 positions match TRBD1. CDR3 size: 15 residues. V lost 4 bases, J lost 5 bases, and 11 bases stayed unmatched. Germline lookup yields CDR1 SGHNT and CDR2 YYREEE (reference sequence). The CDR3 loop reads CASSATLQGVNEQYF. For the CDR3, the DNA is TGTGCCAGCAGCGCAACTTTACAGGGGGTTAACGAGCAGTACTTC.

Notes on this clone: The same CDR3 can be traced to other DNA sequences in this sample. The chain links TRBV25-1 to TRBJ2-3; 10 bases line up with TRBD1. Germline CDR1 is MGHDK and CDR2 is SYGVNS. The CDR3 sequence is 17 residues long. The V segment lost 3 bases and the J segment 3 bases; nucleotides outside the gene matches: 9. CDR3 residues: CASSDGDRGRGTDTQYF. The CDR3 DNA sequence: TGTGCCAGCAGTGATGGAGACAGGGGGCGCGGGACAGATACGCAGTATTTT.

This clone was picked up a small number of times. This chain uses TRBV7-2 with TRBJ1-5, with a weak D call TRBD1 (5 bases). There are 15 residues in the CDR3. Per germline, CDR1 SGHTA and CDR2 FQGNSA. Trimming took off 1 base at V and 2 bases at J, with 9 bases between the two ends. The CDR3 DNA sequence: TGTGCCAGCAGCTTAGTTCCACAGGGCAATCAGCCCCAGCATTTT. Amino acid sequence: CASSLVPQGNQPQHF.